The source of this T cell receptor (beta chain) is a study of blood T cell repertoires in COVID-19. About the research overall: The United States, Italy and Spain supplied acute and convalescent COVID-19 samples. PBMCs, B-cell-depleted T cells, or T cells were the source of the cDNA or gDNA that made up the material.

Remarks on this clone: Other DNA variants within this sample encode the same CDR3.

Authors' analysis steps: For nucleated cells, counts were estimated from reference gene primer amplification. Measured with immunoSEQ multiplex PCR; TCRdb has only the in-frame clones, and not every one. V and J calls and clone size are those listed in that table; D and trimming were worked out from the DNA. The sample records tens of thousands of clones, 86% being singletons. This CDR3 is 12 amino acids long. From germline, CDR1 is MNHNY and CDR2 SVGAGI (reference sequence). Losses at the gene ends were 4 bases for V and 5 bases for J; bases not matched to a gene: 1. Sequencing was performed on peripheral blood. This TCR derives from a man aged 25 to 40 with acute or convalescent COVID-19. J is TRBJ1-2 and V is TRBV6-6; 7 bases match TRBD1. In DNA, the CDR3 is TGTGCCAGCAGTTCGACAGGGTATGGCTACACCTTC. Translating gives CASSSTGYGYTF.